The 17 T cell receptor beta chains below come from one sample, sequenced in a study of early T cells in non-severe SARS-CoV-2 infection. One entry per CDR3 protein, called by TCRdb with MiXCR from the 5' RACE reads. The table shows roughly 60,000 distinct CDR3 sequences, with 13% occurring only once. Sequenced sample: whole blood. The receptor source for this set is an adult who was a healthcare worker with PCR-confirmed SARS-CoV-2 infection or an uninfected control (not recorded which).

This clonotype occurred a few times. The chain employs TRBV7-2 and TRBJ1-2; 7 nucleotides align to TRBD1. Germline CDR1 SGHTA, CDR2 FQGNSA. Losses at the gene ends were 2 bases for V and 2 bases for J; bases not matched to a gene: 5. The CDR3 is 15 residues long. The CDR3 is CASSLTTTGNYGYTF. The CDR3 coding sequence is TGTGCCAGCAGCTTAACAACGACAGGGAACTATGGCTACACCTTC. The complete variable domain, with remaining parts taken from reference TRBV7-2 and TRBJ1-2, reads GAGVSQSPSNKVTEKGKDVELRCDPISGHTALYWYRQSLGQGLEFLIYFQGNSAPDKSGLPSDRFSAERTGGSVSTLTIQRTQQEDSAVYLCASSLTTTGNYGYTFGSGTRLTVV.

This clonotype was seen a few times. DNA for the CDR3: TGTGCCAGCAGAAACCGACAGAACACTGAAGCTTTCTTT. It yields the protein CASRNRQNTEAFF. The genes are TRBV27 and TRBJ1-1; D is undetermined. The CDR3 length is 13 residues. Trimming removed 6 bases at V and 1 base at J, with 9 bases between. Germline values: CDR1 MNHEY, CDR2 SMNVEV (reference sequence).

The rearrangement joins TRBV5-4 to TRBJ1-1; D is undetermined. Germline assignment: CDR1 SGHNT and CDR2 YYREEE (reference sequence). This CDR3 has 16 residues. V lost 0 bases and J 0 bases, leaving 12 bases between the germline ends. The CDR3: CASSLEAHRMNTEAFF. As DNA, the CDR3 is TGTGCCAGCAGCTTGGAAGCACATAGGATGAACACTGAAGCTTTCTTT.

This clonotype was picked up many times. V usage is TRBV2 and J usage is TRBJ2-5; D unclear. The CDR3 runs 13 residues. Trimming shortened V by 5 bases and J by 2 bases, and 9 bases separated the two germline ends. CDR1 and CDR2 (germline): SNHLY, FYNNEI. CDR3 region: CASSRNHQETQYF. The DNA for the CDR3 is TGTGCCAGCAGTAGAAACCATCAAGAGACCCAGTACTTC.

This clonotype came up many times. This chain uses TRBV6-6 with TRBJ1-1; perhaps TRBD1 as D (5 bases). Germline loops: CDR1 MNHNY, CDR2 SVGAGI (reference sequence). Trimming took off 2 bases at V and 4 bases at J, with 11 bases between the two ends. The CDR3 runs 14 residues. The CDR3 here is CASSYAQGSTEAFF. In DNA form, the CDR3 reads TGTGCCAGCAGTTACGCGCAGGGTAGCACTGAAGCTTTCTTT.

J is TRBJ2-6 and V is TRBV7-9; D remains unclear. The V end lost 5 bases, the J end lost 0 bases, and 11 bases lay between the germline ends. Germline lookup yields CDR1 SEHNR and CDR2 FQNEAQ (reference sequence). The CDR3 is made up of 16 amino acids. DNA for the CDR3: TGTGCCAGCAGCCCCGGACGGTTCTCTGGGGCCAACGTCCTGACTTTC. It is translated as CASSPGRFSGANVLTF.

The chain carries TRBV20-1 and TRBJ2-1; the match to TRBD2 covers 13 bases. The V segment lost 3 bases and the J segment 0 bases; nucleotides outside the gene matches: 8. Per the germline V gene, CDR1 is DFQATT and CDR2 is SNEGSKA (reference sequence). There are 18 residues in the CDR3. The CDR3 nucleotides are TGCAGTGCTAGCCGACTAGCGGGGGGACCCCCCTCCTACAATGAGCAGTTCTTC. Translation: CSASRLAGGPPSYNEQFF.

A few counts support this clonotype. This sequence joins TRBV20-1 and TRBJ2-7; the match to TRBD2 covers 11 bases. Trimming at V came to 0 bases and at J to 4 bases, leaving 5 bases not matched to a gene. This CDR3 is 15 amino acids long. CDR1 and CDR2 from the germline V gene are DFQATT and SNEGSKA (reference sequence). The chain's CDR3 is CSAREPGLAEYEQYF. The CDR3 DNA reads TGCAGTGCTAGAGAACCGGGACTAGCGGAGTACGAGCAGTACTTC.

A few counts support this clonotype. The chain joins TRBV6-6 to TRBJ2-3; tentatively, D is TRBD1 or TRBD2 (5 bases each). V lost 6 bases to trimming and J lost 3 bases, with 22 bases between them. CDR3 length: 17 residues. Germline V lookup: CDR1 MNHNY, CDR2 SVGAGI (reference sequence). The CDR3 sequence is CASSQGETAPRTDTQYF. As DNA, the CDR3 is TGTGCCAGCAGCCAAGGGGAGACAGCCCCTAGAACAGATACGCAGTATTTT.

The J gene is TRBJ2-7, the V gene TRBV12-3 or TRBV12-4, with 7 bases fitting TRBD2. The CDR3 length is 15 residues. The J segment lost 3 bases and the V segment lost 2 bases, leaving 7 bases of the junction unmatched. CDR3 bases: TGTGCCAGCAGTTTATTTCCGGGGGGTGACTACGAGCAGTACTTC. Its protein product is CASSLFPGGDYEQYF.

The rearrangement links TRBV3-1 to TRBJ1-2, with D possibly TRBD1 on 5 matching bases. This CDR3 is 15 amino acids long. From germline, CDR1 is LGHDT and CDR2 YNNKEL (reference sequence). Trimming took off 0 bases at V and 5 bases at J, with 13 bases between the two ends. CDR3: CASSQEIEGIYGYTF. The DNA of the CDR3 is TGTGCCAGCAGCCAAGAAATCGAGGGGATTTATGGCTACACCTTC.

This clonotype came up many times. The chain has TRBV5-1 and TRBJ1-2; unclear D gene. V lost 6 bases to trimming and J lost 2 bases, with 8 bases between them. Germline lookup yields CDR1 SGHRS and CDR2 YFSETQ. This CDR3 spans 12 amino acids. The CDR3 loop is CASTLRNYGYTF. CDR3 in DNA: TGCGCCAGCACCCTTCGGAACTATGGCTACACCTTC.

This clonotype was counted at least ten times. The CDR3 here is CASSRPQGSREGETQYF. The DNA of the CDR3 is TGTGCCAGCAGTAGGCCCCAGGGGTCTCGGGAGGGAGAGACCCAGTACTTC. The chain is built from TRBV6-5 and TRBJ2-5; 8 positions match TRBD2. Unmatched junction bases numbered 15, after V lost 5 bases and J lost 4 bases. The CDR3 is made up of 17 amino acids. Per the germline V gene, CDR1 is MNHEY and CDR2 is SVGAGI.

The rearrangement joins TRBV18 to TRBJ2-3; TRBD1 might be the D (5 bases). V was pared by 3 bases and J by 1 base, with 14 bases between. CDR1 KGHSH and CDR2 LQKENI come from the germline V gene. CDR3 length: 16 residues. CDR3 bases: TGTGCCAGCTCACCTCAAGGGGCCGGCGGCACAGATACGCAGTATTTT. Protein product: CASSPQGAGGTDTQYF.

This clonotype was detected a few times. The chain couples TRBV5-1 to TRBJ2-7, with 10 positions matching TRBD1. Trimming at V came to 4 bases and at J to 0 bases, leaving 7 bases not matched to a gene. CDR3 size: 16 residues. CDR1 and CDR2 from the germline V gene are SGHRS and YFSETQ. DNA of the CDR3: TGCGCCAGCAGCCCATGGACAGGGGGTTTCTCCTACGAGCAGTACTTC. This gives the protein CASSPWTGGFSYEQYF.

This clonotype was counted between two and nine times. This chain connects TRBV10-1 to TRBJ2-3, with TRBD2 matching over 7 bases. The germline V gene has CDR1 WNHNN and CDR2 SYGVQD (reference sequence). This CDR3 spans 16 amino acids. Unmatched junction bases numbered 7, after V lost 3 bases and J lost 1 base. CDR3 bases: TGCGCCAGCAGTGACCGCACTAGCGAGGGCACAGATACGCAGTATTTT. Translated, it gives CASSDRTSEGTDTQYF.

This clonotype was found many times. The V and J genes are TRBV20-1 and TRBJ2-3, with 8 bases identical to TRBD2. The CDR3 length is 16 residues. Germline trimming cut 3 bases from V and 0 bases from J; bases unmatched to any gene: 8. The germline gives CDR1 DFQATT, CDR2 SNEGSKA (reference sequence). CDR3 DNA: TGCAGTGCTAGCGGGGGGGCCAGTGGCAGCACAGATACGCAGTATTTT. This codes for CSASGGASGSTDTQYF.